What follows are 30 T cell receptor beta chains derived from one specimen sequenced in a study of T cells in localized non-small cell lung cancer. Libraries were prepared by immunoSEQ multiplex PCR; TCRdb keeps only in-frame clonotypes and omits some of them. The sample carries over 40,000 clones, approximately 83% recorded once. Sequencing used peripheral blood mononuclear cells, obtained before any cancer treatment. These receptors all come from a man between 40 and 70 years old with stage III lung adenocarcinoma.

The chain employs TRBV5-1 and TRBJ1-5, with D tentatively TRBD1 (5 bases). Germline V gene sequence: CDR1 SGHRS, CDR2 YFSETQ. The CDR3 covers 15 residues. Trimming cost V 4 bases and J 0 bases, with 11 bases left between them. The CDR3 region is CASSPGTNSNQPQHF. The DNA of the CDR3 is TGCGCCAGCAGCCCAGGGACCAATAGCAATCAGCCCCAGCATTTT.

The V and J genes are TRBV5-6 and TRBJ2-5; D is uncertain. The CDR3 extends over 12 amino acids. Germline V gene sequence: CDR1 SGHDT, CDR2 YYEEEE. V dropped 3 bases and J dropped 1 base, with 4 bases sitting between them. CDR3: CASSWVQETQYF. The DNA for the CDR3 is TGTGCCAGCAGCTGGGTCCAAGAGACCCAGTACTTC. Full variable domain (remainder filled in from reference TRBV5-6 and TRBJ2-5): DAGVTQSPTHLIKTRGQQVTLRCSPKSGHDTVSWYQQALGQGPQFIFQYYEEEERQRGNFPDRFSGHQFPNYSSELNVNALLLGDSALYLCASSWVQETQYFGPGTRLLVL.

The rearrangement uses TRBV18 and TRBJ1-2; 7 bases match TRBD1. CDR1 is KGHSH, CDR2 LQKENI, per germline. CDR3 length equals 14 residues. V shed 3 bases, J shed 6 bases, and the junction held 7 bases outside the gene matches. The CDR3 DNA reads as TGTGCCAGCTCACCCACAGGGGTGAGGGATGGCTACACCTTC. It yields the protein CASSPTGVRDGYTF.

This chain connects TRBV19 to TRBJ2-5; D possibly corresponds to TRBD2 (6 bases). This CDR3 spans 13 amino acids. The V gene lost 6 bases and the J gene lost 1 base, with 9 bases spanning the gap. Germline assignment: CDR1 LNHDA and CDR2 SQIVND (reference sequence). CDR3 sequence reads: CASSRDFQETQYF. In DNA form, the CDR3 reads TGTGCCAGTAGCCGGGACTTCCAAGAGACCCAGTACTTC.

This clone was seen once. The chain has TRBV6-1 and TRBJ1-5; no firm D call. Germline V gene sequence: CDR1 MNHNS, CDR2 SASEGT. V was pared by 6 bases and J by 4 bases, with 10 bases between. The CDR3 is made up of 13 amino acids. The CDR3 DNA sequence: TGTGCCAGCAGCTCGTTGGTGAATCAGCCCCAGCATTTT. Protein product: CASSSLVNQPQHF.

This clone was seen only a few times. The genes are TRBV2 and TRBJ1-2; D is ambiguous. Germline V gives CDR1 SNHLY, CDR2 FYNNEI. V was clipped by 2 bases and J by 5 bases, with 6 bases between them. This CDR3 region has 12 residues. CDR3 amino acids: CASSELGYGYTF. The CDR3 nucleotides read TGTGCCAGCAGTGAACTTGGGTATGGCTACACCTTC.

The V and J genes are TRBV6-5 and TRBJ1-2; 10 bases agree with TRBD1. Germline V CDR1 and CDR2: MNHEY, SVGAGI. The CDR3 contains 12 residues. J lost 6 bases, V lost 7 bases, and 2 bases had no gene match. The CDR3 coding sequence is TGTGCCAGCAAAGGACAGGGGGATGGCTACACCTTC. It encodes CASKGQGDGYTF.

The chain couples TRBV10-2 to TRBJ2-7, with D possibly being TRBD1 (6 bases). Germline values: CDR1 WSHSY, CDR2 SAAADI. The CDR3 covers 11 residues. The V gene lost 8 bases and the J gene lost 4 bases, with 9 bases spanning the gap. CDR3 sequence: CASQQGYEQYF. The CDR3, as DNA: TGCGCCAGCCAACAGGGATACGAGCAGTACTTC.

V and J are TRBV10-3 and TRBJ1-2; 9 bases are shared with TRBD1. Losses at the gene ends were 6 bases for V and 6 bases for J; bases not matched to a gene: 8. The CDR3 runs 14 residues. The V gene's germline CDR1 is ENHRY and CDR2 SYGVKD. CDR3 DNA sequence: TGTGCCATCAGGGGGGACAGGGAGCAAGATGGCTACACCTTC. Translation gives CAIRGDREQDGYTF.

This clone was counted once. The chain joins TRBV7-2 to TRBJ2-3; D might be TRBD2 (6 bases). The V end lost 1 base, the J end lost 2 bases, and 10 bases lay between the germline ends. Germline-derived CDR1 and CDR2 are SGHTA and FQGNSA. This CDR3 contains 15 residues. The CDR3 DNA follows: TGTGCCAGCAGCTTAGTGGCGGGAAACACAGATACGCAGTATTTT. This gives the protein CASSLVAGNTDTQYF.

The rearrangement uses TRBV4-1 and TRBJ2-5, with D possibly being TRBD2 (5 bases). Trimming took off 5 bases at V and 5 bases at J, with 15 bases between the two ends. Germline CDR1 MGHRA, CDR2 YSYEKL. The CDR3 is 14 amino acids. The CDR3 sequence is CASSNAAGVETQYF. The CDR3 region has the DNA TGCGCCAGCAGCAACGCCGCCGGGGTGGAGACCCAGTACTTC.

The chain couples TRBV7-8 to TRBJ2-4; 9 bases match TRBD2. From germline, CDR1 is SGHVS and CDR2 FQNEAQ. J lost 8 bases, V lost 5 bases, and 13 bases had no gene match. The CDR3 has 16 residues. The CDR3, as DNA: TGTGCCAGCAGCCCTAGCGGGATCTGGGGAAGGGACATTCAGTACTTC. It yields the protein CASSPSGIWGRDIQYF. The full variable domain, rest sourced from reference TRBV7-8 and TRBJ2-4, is GAGVSQSPRYKVAKRGQDVALRCDPISGHVSLFWYQQALGQGPEFLTYFQNEAQLDKSGLPSDRFFAERPEGSVSTLKIQRTQQEDSAVYLCASSPSGIWGRDIQYFGAGTRLSVL.

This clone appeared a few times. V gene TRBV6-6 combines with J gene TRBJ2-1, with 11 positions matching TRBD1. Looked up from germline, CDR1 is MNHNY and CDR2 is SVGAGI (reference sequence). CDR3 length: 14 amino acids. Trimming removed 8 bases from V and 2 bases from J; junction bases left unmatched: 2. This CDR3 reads CASSDRGPYNEQFF. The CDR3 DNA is TGTGCCAGCTCGGACAGGGGGCCCTACAATGAGCAGTTCTTC.

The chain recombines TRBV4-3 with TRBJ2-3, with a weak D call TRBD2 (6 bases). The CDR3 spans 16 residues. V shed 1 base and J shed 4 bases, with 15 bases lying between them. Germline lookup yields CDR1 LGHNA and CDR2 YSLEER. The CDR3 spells CASSQAAGIGADTQYF. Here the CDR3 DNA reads TGCGCCAGCAGCCAAGCCGCGGGGATTGGCGCAGATACGCAGTATTTT.

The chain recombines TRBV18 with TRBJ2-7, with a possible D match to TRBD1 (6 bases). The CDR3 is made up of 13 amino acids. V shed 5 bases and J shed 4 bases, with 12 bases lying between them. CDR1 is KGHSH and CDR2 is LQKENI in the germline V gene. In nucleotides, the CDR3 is TGTGCCAGCTCAATTTCACAGGGTTACGAGCAGTACTTC. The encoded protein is CASSISQGYEQYF.

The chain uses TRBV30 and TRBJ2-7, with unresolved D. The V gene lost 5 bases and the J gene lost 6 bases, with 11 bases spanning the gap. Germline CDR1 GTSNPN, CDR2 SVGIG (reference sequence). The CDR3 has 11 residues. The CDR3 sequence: CAWESPGEQYF. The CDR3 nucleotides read TGTGCCTGGGAATCCCCCGGCGAGCAGTACTTC.

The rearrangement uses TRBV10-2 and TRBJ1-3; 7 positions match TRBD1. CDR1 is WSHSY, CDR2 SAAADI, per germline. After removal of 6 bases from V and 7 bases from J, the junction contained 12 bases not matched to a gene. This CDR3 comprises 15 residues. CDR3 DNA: TGCGCCAGCAGGGCCACAGGGGAGATCAGGAACACCATATATTTT. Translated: CASRATGEIRNTIYF.

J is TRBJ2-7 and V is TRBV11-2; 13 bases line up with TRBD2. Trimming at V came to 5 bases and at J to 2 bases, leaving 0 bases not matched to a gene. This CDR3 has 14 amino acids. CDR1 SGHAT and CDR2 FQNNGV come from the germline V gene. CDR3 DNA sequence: TGTGCCAGCAGCGGACTAGCGGGGGCCTACGAGCAGTACTTC. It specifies CASSGLAGAYEQYF.

In nucleotides, the CDR3 is TGTGCCAGCAGCCCCCGACAGGGCACCTCTGGGGCCAACGTCCTGACTTTC. Protein sequence: CASSPRQGTSGANVLTF. The chain joins TRBV11-3 to TRBJ2-6, with 7 bases that match TRBD1. The CDR3 is made up of 17 amino acids. The trim removed 5 bases at V and 0 bases at J, leaving 7 bases unmatched. The germline V gene has CDR1 SGHNT and CDR2 YENEEA.

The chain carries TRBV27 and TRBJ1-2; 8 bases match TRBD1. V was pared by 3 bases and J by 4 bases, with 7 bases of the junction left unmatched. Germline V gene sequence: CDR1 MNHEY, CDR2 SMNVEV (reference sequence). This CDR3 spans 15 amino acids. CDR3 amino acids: CASSLVGQGGYGYTF. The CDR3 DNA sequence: TGTGCCAGCAGTTTGGTAGGACAGGGAGGCTATGGCTACACCTTC.

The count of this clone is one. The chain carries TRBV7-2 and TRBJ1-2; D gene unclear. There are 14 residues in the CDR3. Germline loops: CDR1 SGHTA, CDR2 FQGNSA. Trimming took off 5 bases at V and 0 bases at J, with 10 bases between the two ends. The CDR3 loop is CASSVRIANYGYTF. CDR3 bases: TGTGCCAGCAGCGTACGGATAGCTAACTATGGCTACACCTTC.

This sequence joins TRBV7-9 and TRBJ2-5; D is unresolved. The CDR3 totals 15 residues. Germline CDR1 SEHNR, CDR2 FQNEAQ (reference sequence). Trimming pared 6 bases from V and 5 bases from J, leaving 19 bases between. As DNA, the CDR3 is TGTGCCAGCAGATCTACCTTCGGGCCTCGGGAGACCCAGTACTTC. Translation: CASRSTFGPRETQYF.

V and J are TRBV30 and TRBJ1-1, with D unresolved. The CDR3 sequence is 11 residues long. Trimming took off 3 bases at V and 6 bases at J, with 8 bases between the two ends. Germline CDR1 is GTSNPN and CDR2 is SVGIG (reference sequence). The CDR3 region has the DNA TGTGCCTGGAGCTTCGGGGCTGAAGCTTTCTTT. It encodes CAWSFGAEAFF.

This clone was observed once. CDR3 sequence reads: CASSQDGGTNTEAFF. For the CDR3, the DNA is TGCGCCAGCAGCCAAGATGGAGGTACGAACACTGAAGCTTTCTTT. The chain combines TRBV4-3 with TRBJ1-1, with unresolved D. The CDR3 totals 15 residues. Germline V lookup: CDR1 LGHNA, CDR2 YSLEER. Between the trimmed V and J ends, which lost 0 bases and 1 base, there was a span of 9 bases.

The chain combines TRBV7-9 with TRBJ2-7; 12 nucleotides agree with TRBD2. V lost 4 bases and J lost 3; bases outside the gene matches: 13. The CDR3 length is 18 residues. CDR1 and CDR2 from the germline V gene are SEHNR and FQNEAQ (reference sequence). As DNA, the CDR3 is TGTGCCAGCAGCTCACCTAGCGGGAGGGCCTTTGGGAGCTACGAGCAGTACTTC. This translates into CASSSPSGRAFGSYEQYF.

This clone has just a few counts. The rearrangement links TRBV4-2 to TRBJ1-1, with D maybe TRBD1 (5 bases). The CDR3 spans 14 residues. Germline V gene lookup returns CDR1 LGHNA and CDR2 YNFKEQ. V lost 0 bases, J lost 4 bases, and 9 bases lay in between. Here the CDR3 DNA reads TGTGCCAGCAGCCAAGACGGGGCCGGCACTGAAGCTTTCTTT. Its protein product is CASSQDGAGTEAFF.

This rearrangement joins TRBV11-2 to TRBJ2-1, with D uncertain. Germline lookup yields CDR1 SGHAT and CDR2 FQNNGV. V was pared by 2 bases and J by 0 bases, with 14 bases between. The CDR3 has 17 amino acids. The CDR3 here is CASSLPLDSRSYNEQFF. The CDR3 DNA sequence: TGTGCCAGCAGCTTACCCCTCGATAGTCGCTCCTACAATGAGCAGTTCTTC.

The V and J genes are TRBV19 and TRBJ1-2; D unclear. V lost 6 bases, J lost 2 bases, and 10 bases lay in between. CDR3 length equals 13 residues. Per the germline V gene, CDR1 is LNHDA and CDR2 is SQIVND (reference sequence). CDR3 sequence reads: CASRPPDNYGYTF. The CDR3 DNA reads TGTGCCAGTAGGCCTCCCGACAACTATGGCTACACCTTC.

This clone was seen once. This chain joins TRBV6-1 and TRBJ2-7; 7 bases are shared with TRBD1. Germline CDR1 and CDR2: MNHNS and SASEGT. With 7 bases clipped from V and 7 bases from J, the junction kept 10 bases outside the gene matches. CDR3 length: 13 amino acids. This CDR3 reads CASTKDRRREQYF. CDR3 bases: TGTGCCAGCACCAAGGACAGGCGGAGAGAGCAGTACTTC.

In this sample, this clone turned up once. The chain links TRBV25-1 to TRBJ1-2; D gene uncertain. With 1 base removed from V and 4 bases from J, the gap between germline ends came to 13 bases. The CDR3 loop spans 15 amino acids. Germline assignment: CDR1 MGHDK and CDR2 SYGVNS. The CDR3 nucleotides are TGTGCCAGCAGTGAATCCTACAGAGACTCCTATGGCTACACCTTC. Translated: CASSESYRDSYGYTF.